The 2 T cell receptor beta chains presented below share a single source sample, sequenced in a study of blood T cell repertoires in COVID-19. Profiled with immunoSEQ multiplex PCR; TCRdb holds only in-frame clones, not every one. The sample lists just over 300,000 clones, around 84% occurring once. The specimen was PBMCs or T cells enriched from blood (not recorded which). The receptors here all came from a man aged 30 to 45 who had recovered from COVID-19.

The chain carries TRBV24-1 and TRBJ2-2; TRBD1 aligns across 11 bases. J was trimmed by 2 bases and V by 2 bases; bases with no gene match: 3. The CDR3 loop spans 17 amino acids. Germline loops: CDR1 KGHDR, CDR2 SFDVKD. Written as DNA, the CDR3 is TGTGCCACCAGTGATTATGGACAGGGGGCAAACACCGGGGAGCTGTTTTTT. Translation gives CATSDYGQGANTGELFF.

The rearrangement uses TRBV9 and TRBJ2-1; 14 nucleotides align to TRBD2. Trimming removed 4 bases from V and 8 bases from J; junction bases left unmatched: 14. CDR3 length equals 18 residues. CDR1 and CDR2 from the germline V gene are SGDLS and YYNGEE. Written as DNA, the CDR3 is TGTGCCAGCAGCCCCCGGGGACTAGCGGGAGATATAGGCCATGAGCAGTTCTTC. Translation gives CASSPRGLAGDIGHEQFF.